The 21 T cell receptor beta chains reported below all come from one sample, sequenced in a study of blood T cell repertoires in COVID-19. Sequenced by immunoSEQ multiplex PCR; TCRdb stores in-frame clones only, minus some. Of 300,000 to 400,000 clones listed, roughly nine tenths were seen once; the top ten hold approximately 5.5%. Source material: PBMCs or T cells enriched from blood (not recorded which). The receptors were gathered from a man aged 55 to 69 who had recovered from COVID-19.

The V call is TRBV27, the J call TRBJ2-1, with 9 positions matching TRBD2. V trimming: 4 bases; J trimming: 4 bases; junction bases outside the gene matches: 8. CDR1 is MNHEY, CDR2 SMNVEV, per germline (reference sequence). CDR3 length equals 16 residues. As DNA, the CDR3 is TGTGCCAGCAGTTGGACTAGCGTAGAGAGATACAATGAGCAGTTCTTC. Translating gives CASSWTSVERYNEQFF.

This chain joins TRBV4-3 and TRBJ2-2; 7 bases fit TRBD1. The CDR3 has 17 residues. Germline loops: CDR1 LGHNA, CDR2 YSLEER. Losses at the gene ends were 1 base for V and 1 base for J; bases not matched to a gene: 6. CDR3 DNA sequence: TGCGCCAGCAGCCAAGCGGGACAGCCTATGAACACCGGGGAGCTGTTTTTT. It encodes CASSQAGQPMNTGELFF.

This chain links TRBV18 with TRBJ2-7, with a possible D match to TRBD1 (6 bases). CDR1 and CDR2 (germline): KGHSH, LQKENI. The CDR3 runs to 15 residues. V dropped 6 bases and J dropped 7 bases, with 22 bases sitting between them. The CDR3 here is CASSLTRTELREQYF. As DNA, the CDR3 is TGTGCCAGCTCCCTAACCCGGACAGAACTACGAGAGCAGTACTTC. Together with reference TRBV18 and TRBJ2-7, the CDR3 gives the full variable domain: NAGVMQNPRHLVRRRGQEARLRCSPMKGHSHVYWYRQLPEEGLKFMVYLQKENIIDESGMPKERFSAEFPKEGPSILRIQQVVRGDSAAYFCASSLTRTELREQYFGPGTRLTVT.

The rearrangement joins TRBV7-9 to TRBJ1-6; TRBD1 aligns across 11 bases. The J segment lost 8 bases and the V segment lost 4 bases, leaving 7 bases of the junction unmatched. The CDR3 runs to 16 residues. CDR1 and CDR2 (germline): SEHNR, FQNEAQ (reference sequence). The CDR3 is CASSSGTGGIDSPLHF. As DNA, the CDR3 is TGTGCCAGCAGCTCCGGGACAGGGGGTATTGATTCACCCCTCCACTTT.

The chain is built from TRBV30 and TRBJ2-6; TRBD1 is a possible D gene (5 bases). Between the trimmed V and J ends, which lost 3 bases and 2 bases, there was a span of 14 bases. CDR1 and CDR2 from the germline V gene are GTSNPN and SVGIG (reference sequence). The CDR3 covers 16 residues. As DNA, the CDR3 is TGTGCCTGGAGCGAAGGGGCGTCCACTGGGGCCAACGTCCTGACTTTC. This codes for CAWSEGASTGANVLTF.

The chain is built from TRBV2 and TRBJ2-2; TRBD1 matches 7 bases. This CDR3 contains 14 residues. Germline V gene sequence: CDR1 SNHLY, CDR2 FYNNEI. V shed 4 bases, J shed 4 bases, and the junction held 3 bases outside the gene matches. The CDR3 is CASSARDSTGELFF. In nucleotides, the CDR3 is TGTGCCAGCAGTGCCCGGGACAGCACCGGGGAGCTGTTTTTT.

V gene TRBV7-9 combines with J gene TRBJ2-2; 7 positions match TRBD1. The germline V gene has CDR1 SEHNR and CDR2 FQNEAQ (reference sequence). V trimming: 4 bases; J trimming: 0 bases; junction bases outside the gene matches: 5. This CDR3 spans 16 amino acids. CDR3 DNA: TGTGCCAGCAGCTCAGACGACAGGGCGAACACCGGGGAGCTGTTTTTT. Its translation: CASSSDDRANTGELFF.

V is TRBV7-2 and J is TRBJ1-2, with TRBD1 matching over 10 bases. The junction had 6 bases not matched to a gene; V was cut back by 6 bases and J by 2 bases. This CDR3 has 15 residues. Per the germline V gene, CDR1 is SGHTA and CDR2 is FQGNSA. The CDR3 is CASSYQGQGNYGYTF. The DNA for the CDR3 is TGTGCCAGCAGTTATCAGGGACAGGGGAACTATGGCTACACCTTC.

The chain links TRBV7-2 to TRBJ2-7; 10 bases are shared with TRBD2. V shed 5 bases, J shed 2 bases, and the junction held 6 bases outside the gene matches. Germline assignment: CDR1 SGHTA and CDR2 FQGNSA. The CDR3 sequence is 15 residues long. The CDR3 DNA reads TGTGCCAGCAGCCCCTCCCTAGCGGGAGCCTACGAGCAGTACTTC. It specifies CASSPSLAGAYEQYF.

The V call is TRBV7-2, the J call TRBJ2-5, with 8 nucleotides matching TRBD2. The V gene's germline CDR1 is SGHTA and CDR2 FQGNSA. This CDR3 is 15 amino acids long. V was pared by 5 bases and J by 4 bases, with 9 bases of the junction left unmatched. The CDR3 sequence: CASSAGSGSLETQYF. The CDR3 DNA is TGTGCCAGCAGCGCGGGAAGCGGGAGTCTAGAGACCCAGTACTTC.

The chain is built from TRBV10-3 and TRBJ2-1, with unresolved D. With 3 bases removed from V and 0 bases from J, the gap between germline ends came to 9 bases. Germline V gene data show CDR1 as ENHRY and CDR2 as SYGVKD. This CDR3 is built from 15 residues. CDR3 protein: CAISDTFRSYNEQFF. The CDR3 DNA sequence: TGTGCCATCAGTGATACTTTTCGCTCCTACAATGAGCAGTTCTTC.

The chain combines TRBV7-3 with TRBJ1-5, with D unclear. The V gene lost 5 bases and the J gene lost 6 bases, with 11 bases spanning the gap. The germline CDR1 and CDR2 sequences are SGHTA and FQGTGA. CDR3 length: 13 amino acids. CDR3 residues: CASSQVEGQPQHF. The CDR3 coding sequence is TGTGCCAGCAGCCAAGTCGAGGGTCAGCCCCAGCATTTT.

The chain has TRBV25-1 and TRBJ1-1; D perhaps matches TRBD1 (5 bases). The germline CDR1 and CDR2 sequences are MGHDK and SYGVNS. Trimming removed 8 bases at V and 5 bases at J, with 15 bases between. This CDR3 spans 13 amino acids. Here the CDR3 DNA reads TGTGCCAGCGGGGACTTGGGGGGTACTGAAGCTTTCTTT. It codes for CASGDLGGTEAFF.

J is TRBJ2-5 and V is TRBV29-1, with D unclear. The length of the CDR3 is 11 residues. CDR1 SQVTM and CDR2 ANQGSEA come from the germline V gene. V lost 1 base, J lost 5 bases, and 5 bases lay in between. For the CDR3, the DNA is TGCAGCGTTGAAGTCCGGGAGACCCAGTACTTC. The encoded protein is CSVEVRETQYF.

The chain combines TRBV5-8 with TRBJ2-1, with D perhaps TRBD1 (5 bases). The V gene lost 0 bases and the J gene lost 8 bases, with 12 bases spanning the gap. The germline V gene encodes CDR1 SGHTS and CDR2 YDEGEE. The CDR3 runs 14 residues. CDR3 nucleotides: TGTGCCAGCAGCTTGGAGGACACAACGGATGAGCAGTTCTTC. Protein product: CASSLEDTTDEQFF.

The chain recombines TRBV3-1 (or the pseudogene TRBV3-2) with TRBJ1-5; no clear D. The germline V gene encodes CDR1 LGHDT and CDR2 YNNKEL (reference sequence). Trimming took 0 bases from V and 4 from J, leaving 10 bases between them. This CDR3 is 15 amino acids long. CDR3 nucleotide sequence: TGTGCCAGCAGCCAAGAATTTACGAGGAATCAGCCCCAGCATTTT. Amino acids: CASSQEFTRNQPQHF.

The V and J genes are TRBV24-1 and TRBJ2-2, with 7 bases identical to TRBD1. The germline gives CDR1 KGHDR, CDR2 SFDVKD. J lost 4 bases, V lost 0 bases, and 4 bases had no gene match. The CDR3 covers 16 residues. CDR3 region: CATSDLKGARTGELFF. The CDR3 DNA is TGTGCCACCAGTGATTTGAAGGGGGCTCGCACCGGGGAGCTGTTTTTT.

V gene TRBV27 combines with J gene TRBJ2-1; 10 bases line up with TRBD2. Germline CDR1 is MNHEY and CDR2 is SMNVEV (reference sequence). Trimming removed 5 bases from V and 6 bases from J; junction bases left unmatched: 7. The CDR3 contains 15 residues. CDR3 coding DNA: TGTGCCAGCAGTCCAAGCGGGAGGGCCCCCAATGAGCAGTTCTTC. Translated, it gives CASSPSGRAPNEQFF.

This rearrangement joins TRBV5-4 to TRBJ2-1; 14 bases agree with TRBD2. With 0 bases clipped from V and 8 bases from J, the junction kept 7 bases outside the gene matches. This CDR3 spans 17 amino acids. Germline V CDR1 and CDR2: SGHNT, YYREEE (reference sequence). The CDR3 DNA is TGTGCCAGCAGCTTGGATTCAGGACTAGCGGGAGGAGATGAGCAGTTCTTC. Protein product: CASSLDSGLAGGDEQFF.

V gene TRBV7-9 combines with J gene TRBJ2-1, with a tentative D call TRBD2 (5 bases). V lost 7 bases and J 5 bases, leaving 15 bases between the germline ends. CDR1 and CDR2 from the germline V gene are SEHNR and FQNEAQ (reference sequence). This CDR3 comprises 14 residues. As DNA, the CDR3 is TGTGCCAGCACCCTCAGCGGAACCCACAATGAGCAGTTCTTC. Translated, it gives CASTLSGTHNEQFF.

The chain uses TRBV16 and TRBJ2-1; 9 bases match TRBD1. CDR3 length: 14 amino acids. Germline CDR1 reads KGHSY; CDR2 reads FQNENV. V was pared by 4 bases and J by 6 bases, with 4 bases of the junction left unmatched. The CDR3 region has the DNA TGTGCCAGCAGCCCAGGACAGGGGACCAATGAGCAGTTCTTC. The encoded protein is CASSPGQGTNEQFF.